This T cell receptor beta chain originates from a study of glioma-infiltrating T cells. The iRepertoire nested amplicon-rescue multiplex PCR amplified TCR alpha and beta CDR3s from RNA. One-step reverse transcription and amplification started from approximately 100-400 ng of tissue mRNA or PBMC total RNA. TCRdb called the multiplex PCR reads again in MiXCR, with one record for every CDR3 protein. Here the sample spans roughly 16,000 distinct CDR3 sequences, roughly 64% being singletons. The germline V and J ends were trimmed by 6 bases and 5 bases, with 15 bases remaining between them. Germline V gene lookup returns CDR1 SGDLS and CDR2 YYNGEE. This CDR3 region has 14 residues. Study-wide results and limits: Non-neoplastic patients had below-expected tissue-blood divergence, while all gliomas exceeded expectation. CDR3 overlap between tissue and blood was very small.

This clonotype occurred a few times. Its target is not known. The sequence was collected from a human donor with low-grade glioma or glioblastoma, undergoing nonglioma brain surgery, or in good health (not recorded which). The rearrangement uses TRBV9 and TRBJ2-1, with D maybe TRBD2 (6 bases). Sequencing used glioma tissue, nonneoplastic brain tissue, or PBMCs (not recorded which). The CDR3 nucleotides read TGTGCCAGCACCCCCGGCGGGGACGACAATGAGCAGTTCTTC. This sequence encodes CASTPGGDDNEQFF.